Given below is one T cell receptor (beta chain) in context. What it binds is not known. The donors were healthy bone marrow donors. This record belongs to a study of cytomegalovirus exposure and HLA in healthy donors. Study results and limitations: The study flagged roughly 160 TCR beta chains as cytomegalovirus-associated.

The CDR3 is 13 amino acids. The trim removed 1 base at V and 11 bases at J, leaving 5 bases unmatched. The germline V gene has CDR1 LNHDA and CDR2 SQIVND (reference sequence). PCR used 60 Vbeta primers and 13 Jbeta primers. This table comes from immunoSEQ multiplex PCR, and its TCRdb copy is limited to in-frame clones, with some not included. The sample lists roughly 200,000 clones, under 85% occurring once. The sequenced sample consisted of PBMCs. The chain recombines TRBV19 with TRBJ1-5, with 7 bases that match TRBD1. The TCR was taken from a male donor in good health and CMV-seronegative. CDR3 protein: CASSIVETGAQHF. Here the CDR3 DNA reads TGTGCCAGTAGTATAGTGGAAACAGGGGCCCAGCATTTT.